This T cell receptor beta chain emerged from a study of cytomegalovirus exposure and HLA in healthy donors. Study-wide points: According to a later analysis, donors in an Asian-associated ancestry cluster reportedly had fewer N-insertions than the approximately 670-donor mean. The presence/absence work took it that sequencing depth was about the same across donors.

A word on this clone: Its antigen is undetermined.

The study ran its PCR with 60 Vbeta and 13 Jbeta primers. The assay was immunoSEQ multiplex PCR, and TCRdb's table has in-frame clones only and misses some. Of approximately 120,000 clones in the sample, 75% to 80% were seen once. Likely unrecorded immune exposures existed in these nominally healthy donors. The source of this sequence is a man in his forties in good health and CMV-seronegative. The specimen sequenced was PBMCs.

In nucleotides, the CDR3 is TGCGCCAGCAGCCTCCACGGATCGGGACAGGGGGGTTACAATGAGCAGTTCTTC. It translates to CASSLHGSGQGGYNEQFF. The genes are TRBV4-1 and TRBJ2-1; 11 nucleotides agree with TRBD1. The CDR3 sequence is 18 residues long. V dropped 4 bases and J dropped 4; count of bases not matched to a gene: 12. The germline V gene encodes CDR1 MGHRA and CDR2 YSYEKL.